Each of the 22 T cell receptor beta chains below was sequenced from the same sample in a study of OX40 agonist ivuxolimab in advanced cancers. Produced via immunoSEQ multiplex PCR; TCRdb's table is partial and in-frame only. Among 55,000 to 90,000 clones listed, around 90% were seen once. The sample was CD4+ or CD8+ T cells sorted from blood, taken in a trial of the OX40 agonist ivuxolimab. These receptors were obtained from an adult with an advanced solid tumor such as melanoma, head and neck, liver or kidney cancer.

V is TRBV2 and J is TRBJ2-7; D may be TRBD2 (6 bases). The CDR3 spans 14 residues. With 2 bases removed from V and 5 bases from J, the gap between germline ends came to 13 bases. Germline lookup yields CDR1 SNHLY and CDR2 FYNNEI. Here the CDR3 reads CASSEWQGGHEQYF. CDR3 coding DNA: TGTGCCAGCAGTGAATGGCAGGGAGGTCACGAGCAGTACTTC.

The chain employs TRBV5-1 and TRBJ2-3; weak D call: TRBD2 (5 bases). Germline lookup yields CDR1 SGHRS and CDR2 YFSETQ. V was pared by 2 bases and J by 0 bases, with 7 bases between. CDR3 size: 14 residues. CDR3 residues: CASSFGLSTDTQYF. CDR3 sequence (DNA): TGCGCCAGCAGCTTCGGACTCAGCACAGATACGCAGTATTTT.

The chain carries TRBV30 and TRBJ1-1; TRBD1 is a possible D gene (6 bases). The length of the CDR3 is 16 residues. Germline V gene data show CDR1 as GTSNPN and CDR2 as SVGIG (reference sequence). Trimming cost V 1 base and J 0 bases, with 15 bases left between them. The CDR3 region is CAWSGPRTAMNTEAFF. The CDR3 DNA reads TGTGCCTGGAGTGGTCCCCGGACAGCCATGAACACTGAAGCTTTCTTT.

This clone has a single count. The rearrangement joins TRBV5-8 to TRBJ2-2, with D unclear. The V and J ends lost 1 base and 1 base respectively, with 8 bases between them. The CDR3 consists of 15 residues. From germline, CDR1 is SGHTS and CDR2 YDEGEE. The CDR3 spells CASSLLGRNTGELFF. DNA for the CDR3: TGTGCCAGCAGCTTGTTAGGTCGGAACACCGGGGAGCTGTTTTTT.

The chain uses TRBV30 and TRBJ1-1, with D unclear. The CDR3 length is 13 residues. Germline V gene sequence: CDR1 GTSNPN, CDR2 SVGIG (reference sequence). Trimming shortened V by 0 bases and J by 4 bases, and 9 bases separated the two germline ends. The CDR3 DNA reads TGTGCCTGGAGTGTAGGTAGGGTCACTGAAGCTTTCTTT. Its translation: CAWSVGRVTEAFF.

The chain employs TRBV18 and TRBJ1-2, with D unresolved. The CDR3 extends over 14 amino acids. Germline V gene lookup returns CDR1 KGHSH and CDR2 LQKENI. Trimming took off 3 bases at V and 2 bases at J, with 10 bases between the two ends. Written as DNA, the CDR3 is TGTGCCAGCTCACCGGAGGGAGGAAACTATGGCTACACCTTC. Protein product: CASSPEGGNYGYTF.

This sequence joins TRBV6-1 and TRBJ1-5; D gene unclear. Trimming took 7 bases from V and 3 from J, leaving 13 bases between them. The CDR3 extends over 14 amino acids. CDR1 and CDR2 (germline): MNHNS, SASEGT. The CDR3: CASKPDGFNQPQHF. CDR3 coding DNA: TGTGCCAGCAAACCCGACGGTTTCAATCAGCCCCAGCATTTT.

The gene calls are TRBV5-8 and TRBJ2-5; D may be TRBD2 (6 bases). CDR3 length: 14 residues. Trimming left V 1 base short and J 5 bases short, with 12 bases between. Germline values: CDR1 SGHTS, CDR2 YDEGEE. The CDR3 region is CASSLKLAPETQYF. The CDR3, as DNA: TGTGCCAGCAGCTTGAAACTAGCTCCTGAGACCCAGTACTTC.

The chain has TRBV19 and TRBJ1-2, with D uncertain. CDR1 is LNHDA, CDR2 SQIVND, per germline (reference sequence). V was pared by 0 bases and J by 2 bases, with 7 bases between. This CDR3 contains 14 residues. Written as DNA, the CDR3 is TGTGCCAGTAGTATAGAGACACCCAACTATGGCTACACCTTC. Its protein product is CASSIETPNYGYTF.

The chain uses TRBV6-6 and TRBJ1-1, with TRBD1 as a possible D gene (5 bases). V was clipped by 10 bases and J by 7 bases, with 16 bases between them. Looked up from germline, CDR1 is MNHNY and CDR2 is SVGAGI (reference sequence). The CDR3 contains 12 residues. CDR3 DNA sequence: TGTGCCACCAGATGGGGGATTGGTGAAGCTTTCTTT. It is translated as CATRWGIGEAFF.

This chain connects TRBV7-9 to TRBJ2-5, with 7 bases identical to TRBD2. The CDR3 is 15 amino acids. V trimming: 5 bases; J trimming: 4 bases; junction bases outside the gene matches: 10. Per germline, CDR1 SEHNR and CDR2 FQNEAQ (reference sequence). This CDR3 is CASSPGGGSIETQYF. The CDR3 DNA follows: TGTGCCAGCAGCCCCGGTGGCGGGAGTATAGAGACCCAGTACTTC. The full variable domain, in which reference TRBV7-9 and TRBJ2-5 provide the parts outside the CDR3, is DTGVSQNPRHKITKRGQNVTFRCDPISEHNRLYWYRQTLGQGPEFLTYFQNEAQLEKSRLLSDRFSAERPKGSFSTLEIQRTEQGDSAMYLCASSPGGGSIETQYFGPGTRLLVL.

This clone was seen a single time. The genes are TRBV5-1 and TRBJ1-1; TRBD1 aligns across 7 bases. With 3 bases clipped from V and 2 bases from J, the junction kept 7 bases outside the gene matches. The CDR3 is made up of 15 amino acids. The germline gives CDR1 SGHRS, CDR2 YFSETQ. CDR3 DNA: TGCGCCAGCAGCTCGCACGGACAGGCAAACACTGAAGCTTTCTTT. Amino acids: CASSSHGQANTEAFF.

This chain connects TRBV30 to TRBJ2-7; TRBD1 matches 7 bases. The CDR3 covers 14 residues. In germline, CDR1 is GTSNPN, CDR2 SVGIG (reference sequence). Trimming cost V 1 base and J 2 bases; bases outside gene matches: 5. This CDR3 reads CAWSGQGFTYEQYF. CDR3 DNA: TGTGCCTGGAGTGGACAGGGATTTACCTACGAGCAGTACTTC.

This clone was found a few times. The chain couples TRBV30 to TRBJ2-6, with TRBD1 as a possible D gene (5 bases). Germline CDR1 is GTSNPN and CDR2 is SVGIG (reference sequence). V was trimmed by 4 bases and J by 2 bases, leaving 9 bases between them. CDR3 length: 14 amino acids. CDR3 sequence (DNA): TGTGCCTGGAAGGCAGGGACTGGGGCCAACGTCCTGACTTTC. Its translation is CAWKAGTGANVLTF.

This chain links TRBV6-1 with TRBJ1-1, with no clear D. This CDR3 spans 13 amino acids. V gave up 5 bases and J gave up 1 base, with 8 bases separating them. The germline V gene encodes CDR1 MNHNS and CDR2 SASEGT. CDR3 nucleotide sequence: TGTGCCAGCAGTCAAAGACCGAACACTGAAGCTTTCTTT. Residues: CASSQRPNTEAFF.

The chain links TRBV6-6 to TRBJ2-7, with D maybe TRBD2 (6 bases). V lost 6 bases, J lost 0 bases, and 18 bases lay in between. Germline V lookup: CDR1 MNHNY, CDR2 SVGAGI (reference sequence). This CDR3 spans 16 amino acids. The CDR3 DNA reads TGTGCCAGCAGCTCACCGGGACTTACGACCTCCTACGAGCAGTACTTC. Amino acids: CASSSPGLTTSYEQYF.

The chain has TRBV6-1 and TRBJ2-7, with unresolved D. Trimming took off 0 bases at V and 5 bases at J, with 5 bases between the two ends. The CDR3 length is 12 residues. Germline V gene sequence: CDR1 MNHNS, CDR2 SASEGT. CDR3 DNA sequence: TGTGCCAGCAGTGAAGCGCGGAACGAGCAGTACTTC. Its translation is CASSEARNEQYF.

The gene calls are TRBV5-6 and TRBJ1-1, with D possibly TRBD1 on 5 matching bases. V lost 6 bases, J lost 5 bases, and 14 bases lay in between. CDR3 length: 13 amino acids. Germline loops: CDR1 SGHDT, CDR2 YYEEEE. Written as DNA, the CDR3 is TGTGCCAGCACCACTGCGGGGGGGACTGAAGCTTTCTTT. Protein: CASTTAGGTEAFF.

The chain recombines TRBV9 with TRBJ2-7; 8 bases agree with TRBD1. This CDR3 is 15 amino acids long. J lost 3 bases, V lost 0 bases, and 5 bases had no gene match. Germline lookup yields CDR1 SGDLS and CDR2 YYNGEE. Written as DNA, the CDR3 is TGTGCCAGCAGCGTAGCCGGGACAGGAGGCTACGAGCAGTACTTC. It codes for CASSVAGTGGYEQYF.

V gene TRBV5-4 combines with J gene TRBJ1-2, with no clear D. The germline gives CDR1 SGHNT, CDR2 YYREEE (reference sequence). The V end was cut by 4 bases, the J end by 2 bases, with 9 bases between. This CDR3 region has 13 residues. CDR3 sequence (DNA): TGTGCCAGCAGCGAGAAAGCCAACTATGGCTACACCTTC. As protein: CASSEKANYGYTF.

Points on this clone: Other DNA sequences from this sample encode an identical CDR3 as well. The chain is built from TRBV29-1 and TRBJ1-3, with D perhaps TRBD1 (5 bases). This CDR3 has 13 amino acids. The V and J ends lost 0 bases and 3 bases respectively, with 6 bases between them. Germline CDR1 SQVTM, CDR2 ANQGSEA. CDR3 amino acids: CSVEEGGGNTIYF. The CDR3 nucleotides are TGCAGCGTTGAAGAGGGGGGTGGAAACACCATATATTTT.

The chain links TRBV20-1 to TRBJ2-7; unclear D gene. This CDR3 has 10 amino acids. V shed 6 bases and J shed 4 bases, with 7 bases lying between them. In germline, CDR1 is DFQATT, CDR2 SNEGSKA (reference sequence). In DNA form, the CDR3 reads TGCAGTGCAACCCCGTACGAGCAGTACTTC. Translated: CSATPYEQYF.